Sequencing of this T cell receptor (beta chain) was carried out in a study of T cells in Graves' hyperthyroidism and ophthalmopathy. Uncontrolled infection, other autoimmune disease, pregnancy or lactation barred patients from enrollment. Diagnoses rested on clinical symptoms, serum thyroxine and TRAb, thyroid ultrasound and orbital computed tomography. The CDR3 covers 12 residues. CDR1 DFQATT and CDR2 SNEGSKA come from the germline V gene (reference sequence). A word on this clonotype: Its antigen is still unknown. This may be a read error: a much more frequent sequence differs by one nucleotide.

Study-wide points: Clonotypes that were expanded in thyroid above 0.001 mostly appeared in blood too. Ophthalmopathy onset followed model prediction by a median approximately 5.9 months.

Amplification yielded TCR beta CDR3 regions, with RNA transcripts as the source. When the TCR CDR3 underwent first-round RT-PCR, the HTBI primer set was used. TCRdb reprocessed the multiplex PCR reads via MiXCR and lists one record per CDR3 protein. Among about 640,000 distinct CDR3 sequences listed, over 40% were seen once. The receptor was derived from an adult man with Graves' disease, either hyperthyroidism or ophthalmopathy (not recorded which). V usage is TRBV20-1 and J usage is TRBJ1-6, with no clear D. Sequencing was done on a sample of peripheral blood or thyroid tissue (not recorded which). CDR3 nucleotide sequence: TGCAGTGTTAGAGATGCCGGCGGTCCCCTCCACTTT. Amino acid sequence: CSVRDAGGPLHF.